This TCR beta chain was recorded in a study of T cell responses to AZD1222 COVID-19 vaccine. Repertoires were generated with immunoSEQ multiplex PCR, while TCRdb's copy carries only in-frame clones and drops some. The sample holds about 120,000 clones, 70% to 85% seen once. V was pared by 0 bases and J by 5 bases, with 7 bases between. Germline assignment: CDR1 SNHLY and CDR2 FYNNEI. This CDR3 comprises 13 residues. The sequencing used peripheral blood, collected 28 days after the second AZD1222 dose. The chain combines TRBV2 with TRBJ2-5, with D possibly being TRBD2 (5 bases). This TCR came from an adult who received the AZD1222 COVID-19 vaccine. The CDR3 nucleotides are TGTGCCAGCAGTGAAGCAAGAGGGGAGACCCAGTACTTC. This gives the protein CASSEARGETQYF.